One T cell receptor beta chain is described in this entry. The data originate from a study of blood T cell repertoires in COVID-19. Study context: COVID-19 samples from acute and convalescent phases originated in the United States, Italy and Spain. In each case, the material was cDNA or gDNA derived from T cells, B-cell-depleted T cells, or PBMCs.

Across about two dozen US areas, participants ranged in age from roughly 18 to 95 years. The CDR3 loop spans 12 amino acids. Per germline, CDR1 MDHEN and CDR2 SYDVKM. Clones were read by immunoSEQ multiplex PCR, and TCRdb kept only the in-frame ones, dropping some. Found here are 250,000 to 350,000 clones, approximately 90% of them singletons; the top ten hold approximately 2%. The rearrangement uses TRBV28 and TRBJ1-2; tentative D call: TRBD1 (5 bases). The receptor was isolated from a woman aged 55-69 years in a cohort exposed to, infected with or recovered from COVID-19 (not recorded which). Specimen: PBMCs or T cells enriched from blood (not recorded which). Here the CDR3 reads CALGQDRYGYTF. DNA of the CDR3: TGTGCTCTGGGGCAGGATCGATATGGCTACACCTTC.